These T cell receptor beta chains were read from a single sample in a study of cytomegalovirus exposure and HLA in healthy donors. The repertoire was sequenced with immunoSEQ multiplex PCR; TCRdb's copy has only in-frame clones and lacks some. This sample has around 150,000 clones, with 60% to 80% found just once. Sample: PBMCs. The source of these receptors is a man younger than 45 in good health and CMV-seronegative. Both conserved end residues are part of each CDR3. A D gene is named only where the DNA matches it firmly. The size of a clone is reported for some rows only, either as once, few or many, or as a class for expanded clones.

d_call	clone_size	v_call	j_call	cdr3_nt	cdr3_aa
TRBD1	NA	TRBV28	TRBJ1-2	TGTGCCAGCCGGGACAGGGGGGGCTATGGCTACACCTTC	CASRDRGGYGYTF
NA	once	TRBV11-3	TRBJ2-2	TGTGCCAGCAGCAGGCAGGCCACCGGGGAGCTGTTTTTT	CASSRQATGELFF
NA	NA	TRBV7-7	TRBJ2-5	TGTGCTAGCAGCTTATCACGGACTATACACTTC	CASSLSRTIHF
NA	NA	TRBV21-1	TRBJ1-5	TGTGCCAGCAGCGGGCAGGACAGGGGGCCAATTTATAGCAATCAGCCCCAGCATTTT	CASSGQDRGPIYSNQPQHF
NA	NA	TRBV9	TRBJ1-1	TGTGCCAGCAGCACCCTTGAAGGGGTGGCGAACACTGAAGCTTTCTTT	CASSTLEGVANTEAFF
NA	NA	TRBV29-1	TRBJ2-7	TGCAGCGTTGGAGGAGGTAACAGCTACGAGCAGTACTTC	CSVGGGNSYEQYF
NA	NA	TRBV30	TRBJ1-4	TGTGCCTGGAGTGTCCGCACATTGAATAATGAAAAACTGTTTTTT	CAWSVRTLNNEKLFF
NA	NA	TRBV30	TRBJ2-1	TGTGCCTGGAGTTCCTCCAGTAGGAGCTCCTACAATGAGCAGTTCTTC	CAWSSSSRSSYNEQFF
TRBD2	few	TRBV19	TRBJ2-7	TGTGCCAGTAGTGGTAGCGGGAGCTCCTACGAGCAGTACTTC	CASSGSGSSYEQYF
TRBD1	few	TRBV4-1	TRBJ1-1	TGCGCCAGCAGCCAAGACTGGGTCAGGGGGACTGAAGCTTTCTTT	CASSQDWVRGTEAFF
NA	NA	TRBV18	TRBJ1-1	TGTGCCAGCTCACCAGGACGGGAGGGTGAAGCTTTCTTT	CASSPGREGEAFF
TRBD1	NA	TRBV9	TRBJ2-5	TGTGCCAGCAGCGGAAAGACAGGGCAAGAGACCCAGTACTTC	CASSGKTGQETQYF
NA	NA	TRBV5-1	TRBJ1-3	TGCGCCAGCAGCTTGACGACAGGTCGGGGTTCTGGAAACACCATATATTTT	CASSLTTGRGSGNTIYF
TRBD2	NA	TRBV10-3	TRBJ2-7	TGTGCCATCAGTGAAAGGACTAGCGGTTTGAGCTCCTACGAGCAGTACTTC	CAISERTSGLSSYEQYF
NA	once	TRBV21-1	TRBJ2-2	TGTGCCAGCACCCGACTGACAGGGGATACCACCGGGGAGCTGTTTTTT	CASTRLTGDTTGELFF
NA	NA	TRBV7-2	TRBJ1-2	TGTGCCAGCAGCTTATCCACTAACTATGGCTACACCTTC	CASSLSTNYGYTF
TRBD2	NA	TRBV7-9	TRBJ2-3	TGTGCCAGCAGCTTAGATAGAGCGGGAGGAACAGATACGCAGTATTTT	CASSLDRAGGTDTQYF
NA	once	TRBV6-1	TRBJ1-1	TGTGCCAGCAGTGAATTAGGGATTGTGGGGGCTGCTTTCTTT	CASSELGIVGAAFF
TRBD2	NA	TRBV29-1	TRBJ2-1	TGCAGCGCCGGACTAGCGGGGGATCCTTCCTACAATGAGCAGTTCTTC	CSAGLAGDPSYNEQFF
NA	few	TRBV6-1	TRBJ1-1	TGTGCCAGCAGCTATGACAGCAACACTGAAGCTTTCTTT	CASSYDSNTEAFF
NA	once	TRBV28	TRBJ1-4	TGTGCCAGCAGCCTCGGGACTCTGGAAAAACTGTTTTTT	CASSLGTLEKLFF
TRBD2	NA	TRBV7-2	TRBJ2-1	TGTGCCAGCAGCTTAATGGCTAGCGGAGGGACCTACAATGAGCAGTTCTTC	CASSLMASGGTYNEQFF
TRBD2	NA	TRBV7-2	TRBJ2-7	TGTGCCAGCAGCCCGACTGCTTCCCTAGCGGGAGGCGAGCAGTACTTC	CASSPTASLAGGEQYF
NA	NA	TRBV6-5	TRBJ2-7	TGTGCCAGCAGCACGGACAACCCCACCTACTACGAGCAGTACTTC	CASSTDNPTYYEQYF
NA	once	TRBV2	TRBJ2-2	TGTGCCAGCAATGGAGGCCCCACTTCGAACACCGGGGAGCTGTTTTTT	CASNGGPTSNTGELFF
NA	NA	TRBV5-1	TRBJ2-1	TGCGCCAGCAGCTTAGTTAGTCCTGAGCAGTTCTTC	CASSLVSPEQFF
NA	few	TRBV6-1	TRBJ2-3	TGTGCCACCCTCTTAGGACTGAGCACAGATACGCAGTATTTT	CATLLGLSTDTQYF
NA	NA	TRBV18	TRBJ1-5	TGTGCCAGCTCACCCTCAGTTACGGGAATTTATAGCAATCAGCCCCAGCATTTT	CASSPSVTGIYSNQPQHF
NA	NA	TRBV28	TRBJ1-2	TGTGCCAGCGGGGGGGGTTGGGGCGGCGGCTACACCTTC	CASGGGWGGGYTF
NA	NA	TRBV28	TRBJ2-5	TGTGCCAGCAGTTTACCAGTTCAAGAGACCCAGTACTTC	CASSLPVQETQYF
TRBD1	NA	TRBV7-2	TRBJ2-5	TGTGCCAGCAGCTTAGCGGGACAGGGGGCTGAGACCCAGTACTTC	CASSLAGQGAETQYF
TRBD1	NA	TRBV10-3	TRBJ1-1	TGTGCCACCTGGACAGGAACCAACACTGAAGCTTTCTTT	CATWTGTNTEAFF
TRBD1	NA	TRBV2	TRBJ2-7	TGTGCCAGTGGACAGGGGGCCTACGAGCAGTACTTC	CASGQGAYEQYF
TRBD1	NA	TRBV6-1	TRBJ2-7	TGTGCCAGCAGTGAGGGACAGGGGGGAAAGTACGAGCAGTACTTC	CASSEGQGGKYEQYF
NA	NA	TRBV5-1	TRBJ1-2	TGCGCCAGCAGCTTAACCCCTAGTCCGGGGTATGGCTACACCTTC	CASSLTPSPGYGYTF
NA	NA	TRBV18	TRBJ1-2	TGTGCCAGCTCACCACGCCAGGGCGCTAATAACTATGGCTACACCTTC	CASSPRQGANNYGYTF
NA	few	TRBV29-1	TRBJ1-1	TGCAGCGCAACTCCCCGGACAGCCACTGAAGCTTTCTTT	CSATPRTATEAFF
TRBD1	NA	TRBV11-2	TRBJ2-4	TGTGCCAGCAGCCAAGGGACAGGGCGGGACATTCAGTACTTC	CASSQGTGRDIQYF
NA	once	TRBV28	TRBJ2-7	TGTGCCAGCAGTCTTCCTTCCTACGAGCAGTACTTC	CASSLPSYEQYF
NA	few	TRBV7-2	TRBJ1-1	TGTGCCAGCAGCTTAGCCGGTCTCACTGAAGCTTTCTTT	CASSLAGLTEAFF
TRBD2	once	TRBV27	TRBJ2-5	TGTGCCAGCAGTCCGCGACTAGCGGGCCCCATAGACCAAGAGACCCAGTACTTC	CASSPRLAGPIDQETQYF
TRBD1	NA	TRBV9	TRBJ1-2	TGTGCCAGCAGCGTAGGGGGGACAGGGAATGGCTACACCTTC	CASSVGGTGNGYTF
NA	NA	TRBV28	TRBJ2-5	TGTGCCAGCAGTTTGCAGGGGTCCGAGACCCAGTACTTC	CASSLQGSETQYF
TRBD1	NA	TRBV7-2	TRBJ1-2	TGTGCCAGCAGCCCCCGTGACAGGGTGGGGAATGGCTACACCTTC	CASSPRDRVGNGYTF
NA	NA	TRBV2	TRBJ2-7	TGTGCCAGCAGTGGTGAACAGGGTAACTACGAGCAGTACTTC	CASSGEQGNYEQYF
TRBD1	NA	TRBV2	TRBJ2-2	TGTGCCAGCAGGGGACAGCCCGGGCAAGACACCGGGGAGCTGTTTTTT	CASRGQPGQDTGELFF
NA	NA	TRBV7-9	TRBJ2-1	TGTGCCAGCAGCTTTGGCAGCAGCAGGCCTAACAATGAGCAGTTCTTC	CASSFGSSRPNNEQFF
NA	NA	TRBV7-2	TRBJ2-3	TGTGCCAGCAGCTCCTACACAGATACGCAGTATTTT	CASSSYTDTQYF
NA	few	TRBV19	TRBJ1-4	TGTGCCAGTAGTCGACAGGCCCTGACGGGGGAAAAACTGTTTTTT	CASSRQALTGEKLFF
NA	NA	TRBV28	TRBJ1-2	TGTGCCAGCAGTTTCCGGATCTCGGGCTATGGCTACACCTTC	CASSFRISGYGYTF
TRBD2	NA	TRBV4-3	TRBJ2-3	TGCGCCAGCAGCCAAGATATCGCGGGAGGTTTGTACACAGATACGCAGTATTTT	CASSQDIAGGLYTDTQYF
TRBD2	NA	TRBV5-4	TRBJ2-1	TGTGCCAGCAGCTTGGGCACTAGCGGGAGTCGAGGCTTCAATGAGCAGTTCTTC	CASSLGTSGSRGFNEQFF
NA	NA	TRBV5-1	TRBJ2-3	TGCGCCAGCGGAGGCGGGACCTCCTACACAGATACGCAGTATTTT	CASGGGTSYTDTQYF
TRBD2	NA	TRBV9	TRBJ2-7	TGTGCCAGCAGCGTAGGTCAGCGGGAGTCTTACGAGCAGTACTTC	CASSVGQRESYEQYF
TRBD1	NA	TRBV5-4	TRBJ1-3	TGTGCCAGCAGCGACCAGGGGGCGGGGGGAAACACCATATATTTT	CASSDQGAGGNTIYF